These T cell receptor beta chains were read from a single sample in a study of T cells in Graves' hyperthyroidism and ophthalmopathy. In TCRdb, the multiplex PCR reads were re-called with MiXCR into one record per CDR3 protein. The sample has around 340,000 distinct CDR3 sequences, 21% seen once; the top ten hold 50%. The sequenced sample consisted of blood. These receptor sequences come from a woman aged 45-65 years with Graves' hyperthyroidism. Both conserved end residues are part of each CDR3. A D gene is named only where the DNA matches it firmly. Some rows mark clone size as missing; the rest say once, few, many or name a class of expanded clone.

J gene	D gene	V gene	clone size	CDR3 length	CDR3 protein	CDR3 DNA
TRBJ2-7	TRBD2	TRBV7-3	many	15	CASSTSTSGAYEQYF	TGTGCCAGCAGCACAAGTACTAGCGGGGCGTACGAGCAGTACTTC
TRBJ1-1	NA	TRBV11-2	NA	13	CASSLDNVYEAFF	TGTGCCAGCAGCTTAGATAATGTGTATGAAGCTTTCTTT
TRBJ1-1	TRBD1	TRBV11-2	many	14	CASGSGTVNTEAFF	TGTGCCAGCGGGTCCGGGACAGTGAACACTGAAGCTTTCTTT
TRBJ1-2	NA	TRBV5-6	few	13	CASSLPVNYGYTF	TGTGCCAGCAGCTTACCGGTCAACTATGGCTACACCTTC
TRBJ1-2	NA	TRBV7-9	many	13	CASSVYGEVGYTF	TGTGCCAGCAGCGTTTACGGTGAAGTTGGCTACACCTTC
TRBJ2-6	NA	TRBV28	few	14	CATLDSSGANVLTF	TGTGCCACACTCGACAGCTCTGGGGCCAACGTCCTGACTTTC
TRBJ2-1	TRBD1	TRBV20-1	NA	13	CSAREQGDVEQFF	TGCAGTGCTAGGGAACAGGGGGATGTTGAGCAGTTCTTC
TRBJ2-1	TRBD2	TRBV7-9	many	17	CASSLALAGAGYNEQFF	TGTGCCAGCAGCTTAGCGCTAGCGGGAGCGGGCTACAATGAGCAGTTCTTC
TRBJ2-1	NA	TRBV29-1	many	14	CSVGKVQGDNEQFF	TGCAGCGTTGGTAAAGTACAGGGCGACAATGAGCAGTTCTTC
TRBJ1-5	NA	TRBV7-3	few	14	CASSFAQANQPQHF	TGTGCCAGCAGTTTCGCACAAGCGAATCAGCCCCAGCATTTT
TRBJ2-1	TRBD2	TRBV30	many	12	CAWSPTSGEQFF	TGTGCCTGGAGCCCCACTAGCGGTGAGCAGTTCTTC
TRBJ2-1	TRBD1	TRBV19	NA	17	CASSIRRWRQGVNEQFF	TGTGCCAGTAGTATTCGGCGGTGGAGGCAGGGGGTCAATGAGCAGTTCTTC
TRBJ2-7	NA	TRBV5-5	many	15	CASSRLRADEGEQYF	TGTGCCAGCAGTCGACTTCGGGCGGACGAAGGGGAGCAGTACTTC
TRBJ1-5	TRBD1	TRBV20-1	many	17	CSARAGTGGFRNQPQHF	TGCAGTGCTAGAGCCGGGACAGGGGGCTTTCGCAATCAGCCCCAGCATTTT